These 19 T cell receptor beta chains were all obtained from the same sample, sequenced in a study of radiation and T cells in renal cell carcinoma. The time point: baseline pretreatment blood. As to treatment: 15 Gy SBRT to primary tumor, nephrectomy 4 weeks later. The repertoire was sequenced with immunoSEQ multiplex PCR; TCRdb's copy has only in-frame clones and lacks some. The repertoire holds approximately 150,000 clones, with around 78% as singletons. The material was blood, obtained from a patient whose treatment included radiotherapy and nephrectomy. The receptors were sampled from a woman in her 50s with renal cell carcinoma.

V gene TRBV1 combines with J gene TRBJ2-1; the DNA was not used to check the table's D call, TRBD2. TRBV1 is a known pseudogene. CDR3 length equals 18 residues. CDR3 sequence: CTSSQDFSGGVLNNEQFF. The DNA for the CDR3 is TGCACCAGCAGCCAAGACTTTAGCGGGGGTGTCCTAAACAATGAGCAGTTCTTC.

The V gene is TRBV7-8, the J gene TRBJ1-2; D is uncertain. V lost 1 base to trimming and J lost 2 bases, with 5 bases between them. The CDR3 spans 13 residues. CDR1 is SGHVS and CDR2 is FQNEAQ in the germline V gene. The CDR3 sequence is CASSLEVNYGYTF. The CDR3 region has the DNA TGTGCCAGCAGCTTAGAAGTAAACTATGGCTACACCTTC.

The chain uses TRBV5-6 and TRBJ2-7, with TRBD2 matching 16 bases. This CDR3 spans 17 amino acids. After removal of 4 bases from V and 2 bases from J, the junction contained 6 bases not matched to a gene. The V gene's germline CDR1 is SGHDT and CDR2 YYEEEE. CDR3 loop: CASSPGLAGGRAYEQYF. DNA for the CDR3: TGTGCCAGCAGCCCGGGACTAGCGGGAGGGAGAGCCTACGAGCAGTACTTC.

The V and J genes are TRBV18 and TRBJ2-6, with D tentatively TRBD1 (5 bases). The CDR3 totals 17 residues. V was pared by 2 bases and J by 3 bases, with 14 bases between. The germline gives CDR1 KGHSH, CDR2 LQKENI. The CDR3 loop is CASSPSQGRSGANVLTF. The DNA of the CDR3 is TGTGCCAGCTCACCATCGCAGGGAAGGAGTGGGGCCAACGTCCTGACTTTC.

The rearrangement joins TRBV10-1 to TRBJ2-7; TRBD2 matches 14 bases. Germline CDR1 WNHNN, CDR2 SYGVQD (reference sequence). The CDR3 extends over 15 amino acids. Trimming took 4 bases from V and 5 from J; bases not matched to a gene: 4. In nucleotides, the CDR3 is TGCGCCAGCAGTGGACTAGCGGGAGGGAAGAACGAGCAGTACTTC. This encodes CASSGLAGGKNEQYF.

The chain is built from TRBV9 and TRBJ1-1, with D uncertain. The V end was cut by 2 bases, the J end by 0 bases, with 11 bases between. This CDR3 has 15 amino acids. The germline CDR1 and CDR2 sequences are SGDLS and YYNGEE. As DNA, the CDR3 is TGTGCCAGCAGCGTCGGCAGCCACATGAACACTGAAGCTTTCTTT. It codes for CASSVGSHMNTEAFF.

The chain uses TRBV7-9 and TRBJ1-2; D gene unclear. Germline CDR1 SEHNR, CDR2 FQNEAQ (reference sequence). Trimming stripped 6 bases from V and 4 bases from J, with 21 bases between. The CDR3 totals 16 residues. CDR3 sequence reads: CASRALVGVASYGYTF. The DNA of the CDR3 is TGTGCCAGCAGGGCCCTGGTTGGAGTGGCAAGCTATGGCTACACCTTC.

CDR3 DNA: TGTGCCAGCAGCGTAGACGGACATCTTTATGGCTACACCTTC. It is translated as CASSVDGHLYGYTF. The V and J genes are TRBV9 and TRBJ1-2, with D possibly matching TRBD1 (5 bases). This CDR3 has 14 residues. V was pared by 0 bases and J by 5 bases, with 11 bases between. Germline V gene lookup returns CDR1 SGDLS and CDR2 YYNGEE.

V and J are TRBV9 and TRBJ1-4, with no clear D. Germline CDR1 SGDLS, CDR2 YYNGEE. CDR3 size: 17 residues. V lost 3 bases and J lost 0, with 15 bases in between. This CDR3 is CASSGEGRSATNEKLFF. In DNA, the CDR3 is TGTGCCAGCAGCGGAGAAGGAAGGTCTGCAACTAATGAAAAACTGTTTTTT.

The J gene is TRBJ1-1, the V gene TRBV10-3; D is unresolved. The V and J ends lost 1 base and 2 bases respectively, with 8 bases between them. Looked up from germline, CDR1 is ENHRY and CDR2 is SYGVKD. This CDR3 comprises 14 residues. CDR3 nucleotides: TGTGCCATCAGTGAGTTCTCGGGTAACACTGAAGCTTTCTTT. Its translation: CAISEFSGNTEAFF.

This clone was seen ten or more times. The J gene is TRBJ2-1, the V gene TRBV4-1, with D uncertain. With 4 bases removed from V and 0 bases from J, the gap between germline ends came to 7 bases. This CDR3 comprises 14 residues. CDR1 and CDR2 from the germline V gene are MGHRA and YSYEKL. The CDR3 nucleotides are TGCGCCAGCAGCCTGGAGAGCTCCTACAATGAGCAGTTCTTC. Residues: CASSLESSYNEQFF.

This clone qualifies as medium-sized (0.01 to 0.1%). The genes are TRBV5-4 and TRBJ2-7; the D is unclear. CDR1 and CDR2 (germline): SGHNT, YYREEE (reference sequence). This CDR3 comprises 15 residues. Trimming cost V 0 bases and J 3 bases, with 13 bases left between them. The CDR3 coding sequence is TGTGCCAGCAGCTTGGGGCCAGCGTCCAACTACGAGCAGTACTTC. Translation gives CASSLGPASNYEQYF.

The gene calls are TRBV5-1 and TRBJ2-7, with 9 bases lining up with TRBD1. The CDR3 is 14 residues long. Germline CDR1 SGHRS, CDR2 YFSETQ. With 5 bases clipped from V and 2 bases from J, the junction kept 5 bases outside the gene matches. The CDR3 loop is CASSLNRGPYEQYF. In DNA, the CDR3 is TGCGCCAGCAGTCTGAACAGGGGGCCCTACGAGCAGTACTTC.

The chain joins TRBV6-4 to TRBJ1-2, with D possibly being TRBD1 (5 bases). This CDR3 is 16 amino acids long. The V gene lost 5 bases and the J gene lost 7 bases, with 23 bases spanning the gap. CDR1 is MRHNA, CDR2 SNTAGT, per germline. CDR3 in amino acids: CASSSDKGRAVGGYTF. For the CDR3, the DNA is TGTGCCAGCAGTTCGGATAAGGGACGGGCCGTGGGTGGCTACACCTTC.

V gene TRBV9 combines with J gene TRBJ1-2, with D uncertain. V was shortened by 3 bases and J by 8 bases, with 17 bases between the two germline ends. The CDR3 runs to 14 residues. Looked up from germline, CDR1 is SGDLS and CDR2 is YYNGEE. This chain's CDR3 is CASSAGQGPRGYTF. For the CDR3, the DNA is TGTGCCAGCAGCGCGGGTCAAGGCCCTCGAGGCTACACCTTC.

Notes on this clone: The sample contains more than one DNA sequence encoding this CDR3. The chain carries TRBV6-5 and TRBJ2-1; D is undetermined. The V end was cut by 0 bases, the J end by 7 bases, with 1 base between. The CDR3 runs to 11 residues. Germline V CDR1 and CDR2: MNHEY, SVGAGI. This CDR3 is CASSYSNEQFF. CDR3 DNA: TGTGCCAGCAGTTACTCGAATGAGCAGTTCTTC.

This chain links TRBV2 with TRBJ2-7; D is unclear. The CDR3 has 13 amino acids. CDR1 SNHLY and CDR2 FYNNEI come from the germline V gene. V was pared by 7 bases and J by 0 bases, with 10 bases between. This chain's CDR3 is CASTSPDSYEQYF. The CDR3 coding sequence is TGTGCCAGCACAAGCCCCGACTCCTACGAGCAGTACTTC. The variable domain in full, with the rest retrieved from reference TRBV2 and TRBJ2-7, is EPEVTQTPSHQVTQMGQEVILRCVPISNHLYFYWYRQILGQKVEFLVSFYNNEISEKSEIFDDQFSVERPDGSNFTLKIRSTKLEDSAMYFCASTSPDSYEQYFGPGTRLTVT.

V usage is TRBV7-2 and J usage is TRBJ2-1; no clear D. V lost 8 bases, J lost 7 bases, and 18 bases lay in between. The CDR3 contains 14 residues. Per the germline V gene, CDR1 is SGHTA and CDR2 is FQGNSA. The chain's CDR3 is CASQPFSHGNEQFF. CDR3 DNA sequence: TGTGCCAGCCAGCCCTTCAGCCATGGGAATGAGCAGTTCTTC.

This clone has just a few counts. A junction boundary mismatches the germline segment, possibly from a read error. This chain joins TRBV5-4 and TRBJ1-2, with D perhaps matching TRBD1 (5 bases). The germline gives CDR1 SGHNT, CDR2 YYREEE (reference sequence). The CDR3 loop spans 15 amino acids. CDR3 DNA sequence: TGCGCCAGCAGCCCATCGCGATCCGGGGCCTATGGCTACACCTTC. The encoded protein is CASSPSRSGAYGYTF.